Presented here are 20 T cell receptor beta chains from one specimen sequenced in a study of cytomegalovirus exposure and HLA in healthy donors. PCR used 60 Vbeta primers and 13 Jbeta primers. Measured with immunoSEQ multiplex PCR; TCRdb has only the in-frame clones, and not every one. The top ten clones hold approximately 1.1% of a sample with about 190,000 clones, 65% to 80% of them seen once. The sample comprised PBMCs. These receptors were obtained from a woman aged 40 to 50 in good health and CMV-seronegative.

The chain carries TRBV7-2 and TRBJ2-3; D may be TRBD2 (5 bases). This CDR3 has 15 amino acids. Germline CDR1 and CDR2: SGHTA and FQGNSA. V lost 2 bases and J lost 3, with 12 bases in between. DNA of the CDR3: TGTGCCAGCAGCTTACCTGAGGGCCCAACAGATACGCAGTATTTT. It specifies CASSLPEGPTDTQYF.

The genes are TRBV4-1 and TRBJ1-4, with 7 bases fitting TRBD1. Germline trimming cut 3 bases from V and 8 bases from J; bases unmatched to any gene: 9. The CDR3 spans 15 residues. Germline CDR1 is MGHRA and CDR2 is YSYEKL. CDR3 region: CASSQRDSGEEKLFF. As DNA, the CDR3 is TGCGCCAGCAGCCAGAGGGACAGTGGGGAGGAAAAACTGTTTTTT.

This chain uses TRBV19 with TRBJ2-2; weak D call: TRBD1 (6 bases). The CDR3 loop spans 16 amino acids. Germline loops: CDR1 LNHDA, CDR2 SQIVND (reference sequence). Trimming took off 1 base at V and 3 bases at J, with 12 bases between the two ends. CDR3 protein: CASSIAVPGDTGELFF. The CDR3 coding sequence is TGTGCCAGTAGTATAGCGGTGCCAGGGGACACCGGGGAGCTGTTTTTT.

The gene calls are TRBV15 and TRBJ1-4; 11 bases line up with TRBD1. There are 14 residues in the CDR3. Germline values: CDR1 LNHNV, CDR2 YYDKDF (reference sequence). Germline trimming cut 1 base from V and 8 bases from J; bases unmatched to any gene: 0. The CDR3 DNA sequence: TGTGCCACCAGCAGAGGGGACAGGGGGGAAAAACTGTTTTTT. As protein: CATSRGDRGEKLFF. Full variable domain (outside the CDR3, taken from reference TRBV15 and TRBJ1-4): DAMVIQNPRYQVTQFGKPVTLSCSQTLNHNVMYWYQQKSSQAPKLLFHYYDKDFNNEADTPDNFQSRRPNTSFCFLDIRSPGLGDTAMYLCATSRGDRGEKLFFGSGTQLSVL.

The chain couples TRBV6-6 to TRBJ1-1; 11 nucleotides match TRBD1. Germline V gives CDR1 MNHNY, CDR2 SVGAGI (reference sequence). The CDR3 contains 12 residues. Trimming removed 6 bases from V and 6 bases from J; junction bases left unmatched: 0. The CDR3 region is CASRGQGAEAFF. The CDR3 coding sequence is TGTGCCAGCAGGGGACAGGGGGCTGAAGCTTTCTTT.

J is TRBJ1-1 and V is TRBV6-1; unclear D gene. There are 13 residues in the CDR3. CDR1 is MNHNS and CDR2 is SASEGT in the germline V gene. The V and J ends lost 3 bases and 1 base respectively, with 6 bases between them. The CDR3 loop reads CASSEEGNTEAFF. CDR3 in DNA: TGTGCCAGCAGTGAGGAGGGGAACACTGAAGCTTTCTTT.

This chain links TRBV5-4 with TRBJ2-3; D gene unclear. CDR3 length: 15 residues. Looked up from germline, CDR1 is SGHNT and CDR2 is YYREEE (reference sequence). V was clipped by 5 bases and J by 2 bases, with 15 bases between them. The CDR3 region has the DNA TGTGCCAGCAGGGCTGACTCCTTGCTCACAGATACGCAGTATTTT. It is translated as CASRADSLLTDTQYF.

The chain has TRBV7-8 and TRBJ2-3; unclear D gene. The CDR3 is 12 residues long. With 3 bases removed from V and 9 bases from J, the gap between germline ends came to 10 bases. Germline CDR1 and CDR2: SGHVS and FQNEAQ. CDR3 amino acids: CASSLERLTQYF. The DNA of the CDR3 is TGTGCCAGCAGCTTGGAGCGACTGACGCAGTATTTT.

The chain has TRBV19 and TRBJ2-7; D is uncertain. The CDR3 has 14 amino acids. Germline lookup yields CDR1 LNHDA and CDR2 SQIVND (reference sequence). V lost 5 bases to trimming and J lost 0 bases, with 11 bases between them. The CDR3 loop reads CASSSSTSSYEQYF. In DNA form, the CDR3 reads TGTGCCAGTAGTTCATCGACAAGCTCCTACGAGCAGTACTTC.

The chain carries TRBV6-5 and TRBJ1-6; TRBD1 agrees at 9 bases. With 5 bases clipped from V and 7 bases from J, the junction kept 6 bases outside the gene matches. CDR3 length: 15 amino acids. CDR1 is MNHEY, CDR2 SVGAGI, per germline. The CDR3: CASSPPGQGNSPLHF. CDR3 bases: TGTGCCAGCAGTCCTCCGGGACAGGGAAATTCACCCCTCCACTTT.

The chain links TRBV5-4 to TRBJ2-3, with D perhaps matching TRBD1 (5 bases). Germline-derived CDR1 and CDR2 are SGHNT and YYREEE (reference sequence). The CDR3 loop spans 14 amino acids. V gave up 4 bases and J gave up 3 bases, with 12 bases separating them. In DNA, the CDR3 is TGTGCCAGCAGCCAAGGAAGGGGAACAGATACGCAGTATTTT. Translation gives CASSQGRGTDTQYF.

V gene TRBV30 combines with J gene TRBJ2-7; 7 bases line up with TRBD2. The CDR3 extends over 13 amino acids. The V segment lost 4 bases and the J segment 7 bases; nucleotides outside the gene matches: 10. From germline, CDR1 is GTSNPN and CDR2 SVGIG (reference sequence). The CDR3 sequence is CAWKLAGATEQYF. CDR3 sequence (DNA): TGTGCCTGGAAATTGGCGGGAGCTACGGAGCAGTACTTC.

The gene calls are TRBV5-1 and TRBJ1-6, with D hard to call. This CDR3 has 14 amino acids. Per the germline V gene, CDR1 is SGHRS and CDR2 is YFSETQ. With 4 bases removed from V and 4 bases from J, the gap between germline ends came to 9 bases. The CDR3 coding sequence is TGCGCCAGCAGCGGGGAGAGTTATAATTCACCCCTCCACTTT. As protein: CASSGESYNSPLHF. The full variable domain, with the rest looked up from reference TRBV5-1 and TRBJ1-6, is KAGVTQTPRYLIKTRGQQVTLSCSPISGHRSVSWYQQTPGQGLQFLFEYFSETQRNKGNFPGRFSGRQFSNSRSEMNVSTLELGDSALYLCASSGESYNSPLHFGNGTRLTVT.

This clone was observed a single time. This chain connects TRBV5-6 to TRBJ1-2; 7 bases are a match to TRBD1. The CDR3 totals 15 residues. CDR1 and CDR2 from the germline V gene are SGHDT and YYEEEE. J lost 5 bases, V lost 0 bases, and 7 bases had no gene match. The CDR3 nucleotides read TGTGCCAGCAGCTTGGAAGTCAGGGGGTGGTATGGCTACACCTTC. Protein: CASSLEVRGWYGYTF.

The rearrangement uses TRBV29-1 and TRBJ1-1; D remains unclear. The CDR3 covers 12 residues. V shed 4 bases and J shed 2 bases, with 8 bases lying between them. Germline-derived CDR1 and CDR2 are SQVTM and ANQGSEA. DNA for the CDR3: TGCAGCGTTGGGGAGAGTAACACTGAAGCTTTCTTT. Encoded protein: CSVGESNTEAFF.

V gene TRBV5-1 combines with J gene TRBJ1-1; D not certain. The CDR3 totals 15 residues. V lost 4 bases, J lost 7 bases, and 20 bases lay in between. Germline lookup yields CDR1 SGHRS and CDR2 YFSETQ. The CDR3 DNA sequence: TGCGCCAGCAGCGGGTCGATACGAGGAGAGAATGAAGCTTTCTTT. Amino acid sequence: CASSGSIRGENEAFF.

V gene TRBV7-8 combines with J gene TRBJ1-2, with no clear D. Germline loops: CDR1 SGHVS, CDR2 FQNEAQ. Deletions cut 5 bases from V and 7 bases from J, with 20 bases between. This CDR3 has 15 amino acids. The DNA of the CDR3 is TGTGCCAGCAGCCCGCCTGGGCGGGCGGTGAGTGGCTACACCTTC. Its protein product is CASSPPGRAVSGYTF.

The V gene is TRBV6-5, the J gene TRBJ2-1; TRBD2 might be the D (6 bases). Trimming shortened V by 6 bases and J by 5 bases, and 14 bases separated the two germline ends. The germline CDR1 and CDR2 sequences are MNHEY and SVGAGI. This CDR3 region has 14 residues. The CDR3: CASRGRPRDNEQFF. CDR3 coding DNA: TGTGCCAGCAGGGGGAGGCCCAGGGACAATGAGCAGTTCTTC.

The chain is built from TRBV6-1 and TRBJ2-2; no clear D. Germline-derived CDR1 and CDR2 are MNHNS and SASEGT. There are 14 residues in the CDR3. The germline V and J ends were trimmed by 4 bases and 0 bases, with 6 bases remaining between them. The chain's CDR3 is CASSGLANTGELFF. CDR3 sequence (DNA): TGTGCCAGCAGTGGTTTAGCGAACACCGGGGAGCTGTTTTTT.

This clone was observed a handful of times. The J gene is TRBJ1-5, the V gene TRBV5-5; 7 nucleotides align to TRBD1. The CDR3 covers 14 residues. Trimming cost V 4 bases and J 4 bases; bases outside gene matches: 5. Germline CDR1 reads SGHKS; CDR2 reads YYEKEE (reference sequence). Here the CDR3 reads CASSLGTANQPQHF. CDR3 sequence (DNA): TGTGCCAGCAGCCTCGGGACAGCTAATCAGCCCCAGCATTTT. Full variable domain (outside the CDR3, taken from reference TRBV5-5 and TRBJ1-5): DAGVTQSPTHLIKTRGQQVTLRCSPISGHKSVSWYQQVLGQGPQFIFQYYEKEERGRGNFPDRFSARQFPNYSSELNVNALLLGDSALYLCASSLGTANQPQHFGDGTRLSIL.